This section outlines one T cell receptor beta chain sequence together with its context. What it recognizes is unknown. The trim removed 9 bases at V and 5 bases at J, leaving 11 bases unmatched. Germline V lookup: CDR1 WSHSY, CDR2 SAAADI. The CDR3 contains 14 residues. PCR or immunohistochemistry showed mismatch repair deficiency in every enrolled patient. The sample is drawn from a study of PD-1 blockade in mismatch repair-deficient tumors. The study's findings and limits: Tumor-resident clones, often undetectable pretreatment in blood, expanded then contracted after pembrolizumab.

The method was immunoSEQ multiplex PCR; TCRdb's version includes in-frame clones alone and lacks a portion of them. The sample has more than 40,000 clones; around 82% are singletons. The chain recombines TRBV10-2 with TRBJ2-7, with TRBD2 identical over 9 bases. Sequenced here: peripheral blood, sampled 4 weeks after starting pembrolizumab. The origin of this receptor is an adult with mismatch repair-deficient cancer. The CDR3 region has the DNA TGCGCCAGTCTCCATAGCGGGAGTAGCGACGAGCAGTACTTC. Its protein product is CASLHSGSSDEQYF.